This T cell receptor beta chain was captured in a study of blood T cell repertoires in COVID-19. In the study overall: Samples of COVID-19 (acute and convalescent) were obtained from the United States, Italy and Spain.

The protocol was immunoSEQ multiplex PCR, while the TCRdb copy is restricted to in-frame clones and leaves out a portion. The sample contains 350,000 to 550,000 clones, around 91% of which appear only once. Symptom resolution, clearance, or two negative PCRs marked donors in Cohort 3 as recovered. Trimming removed 7 bases from V and 6 bases from J, with 24 bases in between. The CDR3 contains 16 residues. CDR1 and CDR2 (germline): MDHEN, SYDVKM. The chain links TRBV28 to TRBJ1-1; a weak D match, TRBD1 (6 bases). The material sequenced was PBMCs or T cells enriched from blood (not recorded which). The source is a man aged 25 to 40 who had recovered from COVID-19. The CDR3 DNA is TGTGCCAGCACCCTTTTAGGCAGGTACAGGGAACCTGAAGCTTTCTTT. It encodes CASTLLGRYREPEAFF.